A single sample is the source of the 4 T cell receptor beta chains below, sequenced in a study of cytomegalovirus exposure and HLA in healthy donors. Primers: 60 Vbeta forward and 13 Jbeta reverse. Produced via immunoSEQ multiplex PCR; TCRdb's table is partial and in-frame only. Found here are about 200,000 clones; the top ten clones hold 0.9% to 1.4%. Sequences were obtained from PBMCs. These TCRs come from a girl aged 2 to 10 in good health and CMV-seropositive.

A note on this clone: The sample holds other DNA sequences that translate to the same CDR3. The chain couples TRBV5-1 to TRBJ1-1, with 7 bases that match TRBD1. J was trimmed by 5 bases and V by 7 bases; bases with no gene match: 8. CDR1 SGHRS and CDR2 YFSETQ come from the germline V gene. The CDR3 runs to 13 residues. CDR3 DNA sequence: TGCGCCAGCGGAGGAGGGGGCAGTACTGAAGCTTTCTTT. Protein product: CASGGGGSTEAFF.

The rearrangement joins TRBV6-5 to TRBJ1-1; D gene uncertain. Germline V gives CDR1 MNHEY, CDR2 SVGAGI. The V gene lost 5 bases and the J gene lost 5 bases, with 15 bases spanning the gap. This CDR3 is built from 14 residues. The DNA for the CDR3 is TGTGCCAGCAGTCCCCTAGGAGGGAAAACTGAAGCTTTCTTT. It translates to CASSPLGGKTEAFF.

The rearrangement links TRBV28 to TRBJ2-7; perhaps TRBD2 as D (7 bases). The CDR3 is made up of 13 amino acids. V gave up 7 bases and J gave up 3 bases, with 13 bases separating them. Germline V gene data show CDR1 as MDHEN and CDR2 as SYDVKM. The CDR3 spells CASKGGTIYEQYF. In DNA form, the CDR3 reads TGTGCCAGCAAGGGGGGGACCATCTACGAGCAGTACTTC.

Comments on this clone: This sample includes further DNA sequences coding for the same CDR3. The rearrangement joins TRBV27 to TRBJ2-1, with TRBD2 identical over 14 bases. Germline CDR1 MNHEY, CDR2 SMNVEV (reference sequence). The CDR3 runs 19 residues. V gave up 0 bases and J gave up 2 bases; unmatched junction bases: 6. As DNA, the CDR3 is TGTGCCAGCAGTTTATCTGGGACTAGCGGGAGAGGCCCCTACAATGAGCAGTTCTTC. Protein sequence: CASSLSGTSGRGPYNEQFF.